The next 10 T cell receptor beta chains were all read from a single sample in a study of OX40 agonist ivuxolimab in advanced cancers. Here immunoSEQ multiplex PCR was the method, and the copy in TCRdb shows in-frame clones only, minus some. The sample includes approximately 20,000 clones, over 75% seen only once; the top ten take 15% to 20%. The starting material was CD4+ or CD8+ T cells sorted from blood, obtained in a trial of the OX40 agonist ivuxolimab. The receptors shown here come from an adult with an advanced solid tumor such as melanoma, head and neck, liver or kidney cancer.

The CDR3 loop is CASSQGWGRTLYNQPQHF. For the CDR3, the DNA is TGCGCCAGCAGCCAAGGGTGGGGCCGGACACTATACAATCAGCCCCAGCATTTT. The chain is built from TRBV4-3 and TRBJ1-5; maybe TRBD1 (5 bases). CDR3 size: 18 residues. The germline gives CDR1 LGHNA, CDR2 YSLEER. Trimming took off 1 base at V and 3 bases at J, with 19 bases between the two ends.

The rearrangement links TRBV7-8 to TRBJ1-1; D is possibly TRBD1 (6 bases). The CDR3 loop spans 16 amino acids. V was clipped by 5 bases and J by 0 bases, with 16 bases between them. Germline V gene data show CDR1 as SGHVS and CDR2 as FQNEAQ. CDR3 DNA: TGTGCCAGCAGCAAAAAGGCAGGGGACCTGAACACTGAAGCTTTCTTT. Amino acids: CASSKKAGDLNTEAFF.

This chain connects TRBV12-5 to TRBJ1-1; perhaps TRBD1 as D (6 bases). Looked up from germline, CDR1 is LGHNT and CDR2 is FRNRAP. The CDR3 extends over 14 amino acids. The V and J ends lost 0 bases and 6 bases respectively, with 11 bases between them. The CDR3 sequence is CASGLVPGVSEAFF. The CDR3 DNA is TGTGCTAGTGGTTTGGTACCAGGGGTATCTGAAGCTTTCTTT.

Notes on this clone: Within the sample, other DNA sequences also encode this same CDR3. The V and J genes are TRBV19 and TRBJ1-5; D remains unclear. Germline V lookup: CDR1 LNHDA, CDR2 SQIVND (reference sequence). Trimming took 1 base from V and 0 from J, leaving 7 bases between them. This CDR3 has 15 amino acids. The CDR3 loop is CASSIVRYSNQPQHF. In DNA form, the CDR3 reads TGTGCCAGTAGTATAGTCCGTTATAGCAATCAGCCCCAGCATTTT.

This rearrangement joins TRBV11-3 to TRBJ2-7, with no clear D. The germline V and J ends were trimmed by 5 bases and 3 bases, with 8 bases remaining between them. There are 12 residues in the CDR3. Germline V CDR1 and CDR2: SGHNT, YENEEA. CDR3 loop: CASSVKNYEQYF. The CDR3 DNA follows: TGTGCCAGCAGCGTGAAAAACTACGAGCAGTACTTC.

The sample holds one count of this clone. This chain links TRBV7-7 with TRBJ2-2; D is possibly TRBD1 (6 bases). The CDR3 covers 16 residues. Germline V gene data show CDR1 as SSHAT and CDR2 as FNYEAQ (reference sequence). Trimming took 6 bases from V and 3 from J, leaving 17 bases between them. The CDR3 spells CASSLTGFGDTGELFF. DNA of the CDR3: TGTGCCAGCAGTTTAACAGGGTTTGGTGACACCGGGGAGCTGTTTTTT.

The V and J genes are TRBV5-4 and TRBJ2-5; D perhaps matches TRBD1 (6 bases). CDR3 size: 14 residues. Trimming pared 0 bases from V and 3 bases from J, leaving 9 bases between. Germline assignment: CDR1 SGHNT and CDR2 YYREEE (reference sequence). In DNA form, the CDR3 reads TGTGCCAGCAGCTTGGCACAGGGTGAAGAGACCCAGTACTTC. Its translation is CASSLAQGEETQYF. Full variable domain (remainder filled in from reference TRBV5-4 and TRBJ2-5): ETGVTQSPTHLIKTRGQQVTLRCSSQSGHNTVSWYQQALGQGPQFIFQYYREEENGRGNFPPRFSGLQFPNYSSELNVNALELDDSALYLCASSLAQGEETQYFGPGTRLLVL.

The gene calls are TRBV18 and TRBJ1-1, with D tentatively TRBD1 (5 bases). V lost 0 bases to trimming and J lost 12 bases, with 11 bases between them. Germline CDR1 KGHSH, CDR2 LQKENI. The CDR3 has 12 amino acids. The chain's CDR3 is CASSPPETVSFF. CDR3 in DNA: TGTGCCAGCTCACCACCGGAGACAGTTTCTTTCTTT.

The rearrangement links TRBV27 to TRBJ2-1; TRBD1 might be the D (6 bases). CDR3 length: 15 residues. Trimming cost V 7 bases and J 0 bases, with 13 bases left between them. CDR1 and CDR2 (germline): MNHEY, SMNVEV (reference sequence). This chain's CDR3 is CASTSGTLSYNEQFF. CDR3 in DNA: TGTGCCAGCACCTCCGGGACACTCTCCTACAATGAGCAGTTCTTC.

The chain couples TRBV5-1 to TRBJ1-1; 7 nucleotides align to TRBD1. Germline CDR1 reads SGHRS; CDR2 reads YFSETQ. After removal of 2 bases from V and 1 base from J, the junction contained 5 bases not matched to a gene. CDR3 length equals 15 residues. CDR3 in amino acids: CASSLWGTANTEAFF. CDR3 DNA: TGCGCCAGCAGCTTATGGGGGACAGCGAACACTGAAGCTTTCTTT. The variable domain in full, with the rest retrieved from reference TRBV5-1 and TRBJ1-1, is KAGVTQTPRYLIKTRGQQVTLSCSPISGHRSVSWYQQTPGQGLQFLFEYFSETQRNKGNFPGRFSGRQFSNSRSEMNVSTLELGDSALYLCASSLWGTANTEAFFGQGTRLTVV.